One and the same sample provided the 20 T cell receptor beta chains below, sequenced in a study of blood T cell repertoires in COVID-19. This table comes from immunoSEQ multiplex PCR, and its TCRdb copy is limited to in-frame clones, with some not included. Of more than 80,000 clones listed, under 85% are singletons. The sequenced material came from peripheral blood. These receptors all stem from a woman older than 75 with COVID-19, enrolled during active disease.

This chain uses TRBV7-9 with TRBJ1-4; no firm D call. Trimming pared 5 bases from V and 0 bases from J, leaving 10 bases between. The CDR3 consists of 15 residues. The germline V gene encodes CDR1 SEHNR and CDR2 FQNEAQ (reference sequence). CDR3 nucleotides: TGTGCCAGCAGCCCCTACAGATCAACTAATGAAAAACTGTTTTTT. Protein: CASSPYRSTNEKLFF.

J is TRBJ2-5 and V is TRBV9, with 10 bases lining up with TRBD2. V shed 4 bases, J shed 5 bases, and the junction held 8 bases outside the gene matches. The germline gives CDR1 SGDLS, CDR2 YYNGEE. This CDR3 region has 15 residues. CDR3 nucleotide sequence: TGTGCCAGCAGCAAATTAGCGGGAGGCTGGGAGACCCAGTACTTC. Translating gives CASSKLAGGWETQYF.

The chain employs TRBV29-1 and TRBJ2-1; possibly TRBD2 for D (7 bases). The CDR3 loop spans 12 amino acids. Germline assignment: CDR1 SQVTM and CDR2 ANQGSEA. The V end was cut by 3 bases, the J end by 9 bases, with 12 bases between. The DNA of the CDR3 is TGCAGCGTTGAGGGGGGGGCAGGTGAGCAGTTCTTC. It encodes CSVEGGAGEQFF.

This clone is a singleton in its sample. This chain links TRBV6-5 with TRBJ1-5; D gene unclear. This CDR3 is 13 amino acids long. Germline CDR1 MNHEY, CDR2 SVGAGI. V was cut by 5 bases and J by 6 bases, with 11 bases left in between. The DNA of the CDR3 is TGTGCCAGCAGTCCTATTAACTTTCAGCCCCAGCATTTT. Amino acids: CASSPINFQPQHF.

The rearrangement joins TRBV7-9 to TRBJ1-2, with 7 bases fitting TRBD1. J gave up 4 bases and V 5 bases, and 4 bases lay outside the gene matches. The CDR3 is 13 residues long. Germline loops: CDR1 SEHNR, CDR2 FQNEAQ (reference sequence). For the CDR3, the DNA is TGTGCCAGCAGCCGACAGGGAGGCTATGGCTACACCTTC. Translated, it gives CASSRQGGYGYTF.

This rearrangement joins TRBV5-4 to TRBJ2-5, with 7 bases aligning to TRBD1. The CDR3 extends over 15 amino acids. V trimming: 1 base; J trimming: 1 base; junction bases outside the gene matches: 4. The germline CDR1 and CDR2 sequences are SGHNT and YYREEE (reference sequence). The CDR3 here is CASSLRGPFQETQYF. The DNA of the CDR3 is TGTGCCAGCAGCTTGAGGGGGCCTTTCCAAGAGACCCAGTACTTC.

This clone has just one count. The V call is TRBV15, the J call TRBJ2-5, with D possibly TRBD2 on 5 matching bases. Between the trimmed V and J ends, which lost 4 bases and 2 bases, there was a span of 8 bases. This CDR3 comprises 13 residues. Looked up from germline, CDR1 is LNHNV and CDR2 is YYDKDF (reference sequence). The CDR3 region is CATSTDFQETQYF. CDR3 sequence (DNA): TGTGCCACCAGCACGGACTTTCAAGAGACCCAGTACTTC. Based on the CDR3 plus reference TRBV15 and TRBJ2-5, the full variable domain is DAMVIQNPRYQVTQFGKPVTLSCSQTLNHNVMYWYQQKSSQAPKLLFHYYDKDFNNEADTPDNFQSRRPNTSFCFLDIRSPGLGDTAMYLCATSTDFQETQYFGPGTRLLVL.

This chain uses TRBV7-3 with TRBJ2-1; 7 bases are a match to TRBD2. V gave up 8 bases and J gave up 6 bases; unmatched junction bases: 10. This CDR3 is built from 14 residues. CDR1 is SGHTA and CDR2 is FQGTGA in the germline V gene. Here the CDR3 DNA reads TGTGCCAGCGGTCCCCCTGGACTAGGCAATGAGCAGTTCTTC. This sequence encodes CASGPPGLGNEQFF.

The chain recombines TRBV18 with TRBJ2-7; 11 nucleotides align to TRBD2. This CDR3 region has 17 residues. Germline assignment: CDR1 KGHSH and CDR2 LQKENI. With 3 bases clipped from V and 4 bases from J, the junction kept 11 bases outside the gene matches. The CDR3 region is CASSPQSRLAGIYEQYF. CDR3 DNA sequence: TGTGCCAGCTCACCCCAGTCTCGACTAGCGGGGATTTACGAGCAGTACTTC.

The genes are TRBV6-5 and TRBJ1-2, with 8 bases identical to TRBD1. CDR1 is MNHEY, CDR2 SVGAGI, per germline. The V and J ends lost 6 bases and 5 bases, in that order; junction bases with no gene match: 11. CDR3 length: 15 residues. CDR3 DNA sequence: TGTGCCAGCAGAGACGGACAGGGATTAGGATATGGCTACACCTTC. Protein: CASRDGQGLGYGYTF.

The V and J genes are TRBV19 and TRBJ2-7; 8 bases agree with TRBD1. The CDR3 sequence is 15 residues long. V dropped 3 bases and J dropped 2; count of bases not matched to a gene: 6. Germline lookup yields CDR1 LNHDA and CDR2 SQIVND (reference sequence). The CDR3 loop is CASSMRQGAAYEQYF. Written as DNA, the CDR3 is TGTGCCAGTAGTATGCGCCAGGGGGCCGCCTACGAGCAGTACTTC.

The chain links TRBV29-1 to TRBJ1-2; TRBD1 agrees at 9 bases. Germline V gene lookup returns CDR1 SQVTM and CDR2 ANQGSEA. This CDR3 spans 13 amino acids. Trimming removed 5 bases from V and 4 bases from J; junction bases left unmatched: 5. CDR3 protein: CSVNRDRAYGYTF. As DNA, the CDR3 is TGCAGCGTTAACCGGGACAGGGCCTATGGCTACACCTTC.

This chain joins TRBV28 and TRBJ2-7; D possibly corresponds to TRBD1 (7 bases). Germline assignment: CDR1 MDHEN and CDR2 SYDVKM. The CDR3 is 12 residues long. Trimming cost V 11 bases and J 4 bases, with 15 bases left between them. The CDR3 coding sequence is TGTGCCTCGGGCGGGACAGCGTACGAGCAGTACTTC. Its protein is CASGGTAYEQYF.

The chain combines TRBV5-1 with TRBJ2-1, with TRBD2 matching over 11 bases. CDR3 length: 17 residues. V gave up 4 bases and J gave up 2 bases; unmatched junction bases: 8. Germline-derived CDR1 and CDR2 are SGHRS and YFSETQ. As DNA, the CDR3 is TGCGCCAGCAGCAGGAGCTCTAGCGGGAGGCCCTACAATGAGCAGTTCTTC. Translating gives CASSRSSSGRPYNEQFF.

The chain links TRBV4-3 to TRBJ2-4; 7 bases match TRBD1. The CDR3 consists of 18 residues. Germline V gene sequence: CDR1 LGHNA, CDR2 YSLEER. Trimming at V came to 4 bases and at J to 0 bases, leaving 12 bases not matched to a gene. CDR3 in DNA: TGCGCCAGCAGCCGAGCCGCCCGGGACAGCGAAGCCAAAAACATTCAGTACTTC. Its translation: CASSRAARDSEAKNIQYF.

This rearrangement joins TRBV11-1 to TRBJ2-3, with 7 nucleotides matching TRBD1. CDR3 length: 16 amino acids. Trimming cost V 4 bases and J 1 base; bases outside gene matches: 8. CDR1 SGHAT and CDR2 FQDESV come from the germline V gene (reference sequence). For the CDR3, the DNA is TGTGCCAGCAGCTCCCCCCAGGGGGTGGGCACAGATACGCAGTATTTT. It codes for CASSSPQGVGTDTQYF.

The chain combines TRBV3-1 (or the pseudogene TRBV3-2) with TRBJ1-2, with D perhaps TRBD1 (6 bases). Germline V gene data show CDR1 as LGHDT and CDR2 as YNNKEL (reference sequence). There are 14 residues in the CDR3. V was trimmed by 3 bases and J by 5 bases, leaving 13 bases between them. The CDR3, as DNA: TGTGCCAGCAGCCATTTCAGGGGCGGTTATGGCTACACCTTC. Translation: CASSHFRGGYGYTF.

V and J are TRBV28 and TRBJ1-6; D remains unclear. Per germline, CDR1 MDHEN and CDR2 SYDVKM. The CDR3 spans 14 residues. V was cut by 5 bases and J by 7 bases, with 12 bases left in between. The CDR3 region has the DNA TGTGCCAGCAGTCCTATGCGGCAAAATTCACCCCTCCACTTT. Its protein is CASSPMRQNSPLHF. Variable domain in full (rest from reference TRBV28 and TRBJ1-6): DVKVTQSSRYLVKRTGEKVFLECVQDMDHENMFWYRQDPGLGLRLIYFSYDVKMKEKGDIPEGYSVSREKKERFSLILESASTNQTSMYLCASSPMRQNSPLHFGNGTRLTVT.

The CDR3: CASSFGTNSNQPQHF. Here the CDR3 DNA reads TGTGCCAGCAGCTTCGGGACAAATAGCAATCAGCCCCAGCATTTT. V and J are TRBV5-5 and TRBJ1-5; TRBD1 might be the D (6 bases). The V gene lost 2 bases and the J gene lost 0 bases, with 9 bases spanning the gap. Germline-derived CDR1 and CDR2 are SGHKS and YYEKEE (reference sequence). The CDR3 is 15 amino acids. The variable domain in full, with the rest retrieved from reference TRBV5-5 and TRBJ1-5, is DAGVTQSPTHLIKTRGQQVTLRCSPISGHKSVSWYQQVLGQGPQFIFQYYEKEERGRGNFPDRFSARQFPNYSSELNVNALLLGDSALYLCASSFGTNSNQPQHFGDGTRLSIL.

The chain uses TRBV6-2 or TRBV6-3 and TRBJ1-4; 8 bases agree with TRBD1. V was pared by 2 bases and J by 10 bases, with 9 bases of the junction left unmatched. This CDR3 spans 15 amino acids. Germline CDR1 is MNHEY and CDR2 is SVGEGT. The CDR3 region has the DNA TGTGCCAGCAGTTACCTATTGGGACAGGAGGGAAAACTGTTTTTT. Translating it yields CASSYLLGQEGKLFF.